This T cell receptor (beta chain) derives from a study listed by TCRdb under 2016. This clonotype was observed a few times. Its antigen is still unknown. No quality values exist for individual bases; no much larger clone is one base distant. The CDR3 sequence holds 16 residues, the cysteine and phenylalanine included. Only the CDR3 region is kept as DNA, spanning 48 bases read in frame from base 1. Trimming accounts for 6 bases at V and 1 base at J, while the number of junction bases matched to no gene is 8. Preparation of the library involved RT-PCR. Data came from an Illumina MiSeq. The public reads were reanalyzed by TCRdb: fastp trimming at Q25, MiXCR alignment, in-frame beta chains only. Each entry is one CDR3 protein sequence, shown with its most common DNA and genes. Here the sample has 650,000 to 800,000 distinct CDR3 sequences; 14% occur a single time. The ten largest clones take up 3% to 4.5% of the sample.

The TCR was taken from a female donor in good health, serving as a healthy control. The sample comprised memory CD4+ T cells from blood. Recombination connected TRBV12-3 or TRBV12-4 to TRBJ2-1; 8 nucleotides in the junction match TRBD1. The CDR3: CASSPGQGLSYNEQFF. The bases read TGTGCCAGCAGCCCTGGACAGGGATTATCCTACAATGAGCAGTTCTTC.